The entry below gives a single T cell receptor (beta chain) sequence along with its context. What it recognizes is unknown. These data originate in a study of cytomegalovirus exposure and HLA in healthy donors. Study as a whole: Some 77 million unique TCRs from HLA-typed donors were held in an early release of data.

General study points: TCR association rates varied by HLA locus in a later analysis, with DRB1 highest and HLA-C lowest. Overall, approximately 150 TCR beta chains were annotated as cytomegalovirus-associated.

13 Jbeta primers and 60 Vbeta primers were used for the PCR. This table comes from immunoSEQ multiplex PCR, and its TCRdb copy is limited to in-frame clones, with some not included. The sample contains 200,000 to 250,000 clones, roughly 80% of which appear only once. Germline loops: CDR1 SEHNR, CDR2 FQNEAQ (reference sequence). V lost 6 bases and J lost 0; bases outside the gene matches: 13. The CDR3 totals 17 residues. The TCR sequence derives from a man aged 30 to 39 in good health and CMV-seronegative. Sequencing input: PBMCs. The chain couples TRBV7-9 to TRBJ1-2, with 7 positions matching TRBD1. CDR3 coding DNA: TGTGCCAGCAGTCGTACCACAGGGGAGGACGCTAACTATGGCTACACCTTC. This codes for CASSRTTGEDANYGYTF.